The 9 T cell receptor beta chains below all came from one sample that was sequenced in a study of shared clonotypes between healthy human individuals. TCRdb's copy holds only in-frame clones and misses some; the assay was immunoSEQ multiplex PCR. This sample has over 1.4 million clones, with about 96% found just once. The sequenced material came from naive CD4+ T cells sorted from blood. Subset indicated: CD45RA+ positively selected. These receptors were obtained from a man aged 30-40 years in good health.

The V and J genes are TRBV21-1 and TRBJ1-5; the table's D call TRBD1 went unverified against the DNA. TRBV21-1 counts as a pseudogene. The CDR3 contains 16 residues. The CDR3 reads CASSKVHGTLNQPQHF. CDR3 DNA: TGTGCCAGCAGCAAAGTCCATGGGACACTCAATCAGCCCCAGCATTTT.

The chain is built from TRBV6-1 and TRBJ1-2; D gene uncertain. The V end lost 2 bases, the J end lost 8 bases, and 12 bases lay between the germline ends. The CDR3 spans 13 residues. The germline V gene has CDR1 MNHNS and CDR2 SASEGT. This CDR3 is CASSESVPGGYTF. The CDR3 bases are TGTGCCAGCAGTGAATCGGTACCGGGGGGCTACACCTTC.

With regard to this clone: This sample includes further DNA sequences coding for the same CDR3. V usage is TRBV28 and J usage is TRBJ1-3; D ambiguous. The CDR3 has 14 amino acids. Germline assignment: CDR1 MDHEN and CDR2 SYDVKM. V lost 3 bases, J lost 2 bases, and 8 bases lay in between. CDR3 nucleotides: TGTGCCAGCAGTTTTGAAGGGACTGGAAACACCATATATTTT. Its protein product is CASSFEGTGNTIYF. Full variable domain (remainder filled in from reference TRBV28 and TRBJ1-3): DVKVTQSSRYLVKRTGEKVFLECVQDMDHENMFWYRQDPGLGLRLIYFSYDVKMKEKGDIPEGYSVSREKKERFSLILESASTNQTSMYLCASSFEGTGNTIYFGEGSWLTVV.

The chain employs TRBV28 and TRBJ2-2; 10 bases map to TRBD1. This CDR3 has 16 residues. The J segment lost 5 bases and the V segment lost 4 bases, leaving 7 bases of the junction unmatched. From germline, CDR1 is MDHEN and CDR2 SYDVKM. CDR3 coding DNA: TGTGCCAGCAGTTCCGGGACAGGGGCCGGGACCGGGGAGCTGTTTTTT. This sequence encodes CASSSGTGAGTGELFF.

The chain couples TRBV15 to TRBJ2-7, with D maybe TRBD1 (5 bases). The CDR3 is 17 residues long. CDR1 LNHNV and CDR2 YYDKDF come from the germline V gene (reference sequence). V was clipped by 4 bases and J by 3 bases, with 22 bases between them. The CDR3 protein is CATSKHRTVLGFYEQYF. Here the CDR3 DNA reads TGTGCCACCAGCAAACACAGGACGGTCCTGGGCTTCTACGAGCAGTACTTC.

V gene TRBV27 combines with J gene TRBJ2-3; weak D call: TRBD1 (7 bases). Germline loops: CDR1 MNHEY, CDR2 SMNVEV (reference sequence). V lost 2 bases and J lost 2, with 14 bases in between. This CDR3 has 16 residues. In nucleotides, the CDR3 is TGTGCCAGCAGTTTAGGCACAGGGGACTTCACAGATACGCAGTATTTT. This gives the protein CASSLGTGDFTDTQYF.

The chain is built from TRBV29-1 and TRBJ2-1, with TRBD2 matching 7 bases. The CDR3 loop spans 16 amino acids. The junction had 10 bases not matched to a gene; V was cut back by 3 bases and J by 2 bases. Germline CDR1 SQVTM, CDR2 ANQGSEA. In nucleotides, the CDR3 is TGCAGCGTTGATCCGCCCGTTCTAGCGGCCTACAATGAGCAGTTCTTC. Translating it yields CSVDPPVLAAYNEQFF.

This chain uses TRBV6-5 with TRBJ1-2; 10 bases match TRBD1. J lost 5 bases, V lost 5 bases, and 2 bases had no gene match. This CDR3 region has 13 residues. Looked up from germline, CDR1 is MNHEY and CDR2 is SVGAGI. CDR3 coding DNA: TGTGCCAGCAGTGTGGACAGGGGGTATGGCTACACCTTC. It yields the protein CASSVDRGYGYTF.

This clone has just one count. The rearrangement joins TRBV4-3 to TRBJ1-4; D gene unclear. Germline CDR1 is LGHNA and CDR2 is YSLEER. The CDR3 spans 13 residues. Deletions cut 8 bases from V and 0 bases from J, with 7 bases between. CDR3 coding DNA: TGCGCCAGCTCGCCTGCAACTAATGAAAAACTGTTTTTT. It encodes CASSPATNEKLFF.